The T cell receptor (beta chain) under discussion was sequenced for a study of blood T cell repertoires in COVID-19. Whole-study context: Samples of COVID-19 (acute and convalescent) were obtained from the United States, Italy and Spain. T cells, B-cell-depleted T cells, or PBMCs provided the cDNA or gDNA that served as material.

Produced via immunoSEQ multiplex PCR; TCRdb's table is partial and in-frame only. This sample has around 500,000 clones, with 88% found just once. Germline assignment: CDR1 SGHRS and CDR2 YFSETQ. The V gene end was trimmed by 5 bases and the J gene end by 1 base; junction bases not matched to a gene: 1. This CDR3 contains 13 residues. The sequenced sample was PBMCs or T cells enriched from blood (not recorded which). This chain links TRBV5-1 with TRBJ2-7, with TRBD1 matching over 9 bases. This clonotype originated in a woman aged 55-69 years who had recovered from COVID-19. The CDR3 sequence is CASRGQGSYEQYF. The DNA of the CDR3 is TGCGCCAGCAGAGGACAGGGGTCCTACGAGCAGTACTTC.